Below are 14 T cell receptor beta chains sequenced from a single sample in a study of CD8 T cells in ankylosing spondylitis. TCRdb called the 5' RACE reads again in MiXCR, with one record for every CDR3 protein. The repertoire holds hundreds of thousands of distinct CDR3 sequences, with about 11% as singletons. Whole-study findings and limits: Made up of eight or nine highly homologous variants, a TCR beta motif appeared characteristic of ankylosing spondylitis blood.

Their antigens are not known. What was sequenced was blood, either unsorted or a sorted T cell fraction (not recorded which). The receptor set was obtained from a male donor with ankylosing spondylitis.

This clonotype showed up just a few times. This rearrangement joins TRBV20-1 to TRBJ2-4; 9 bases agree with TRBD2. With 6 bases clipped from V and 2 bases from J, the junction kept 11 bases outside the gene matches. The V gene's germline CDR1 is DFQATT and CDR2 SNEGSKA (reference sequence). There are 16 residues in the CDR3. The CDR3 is CSARDAGGGSKNIQYF. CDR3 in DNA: TGCAGTGCCCGGGACGCGGGAGGGGGTTCCAAAAACATTCAGTACTTC.

The CDR3 loop is CSVRSGVSNQPQHF. DNA of the CDR3: TGCAGCGTTCGTTCAGGAGTAAGCAATCAGCCCCAGCATTTT. The chain carries TRBV29-1 and TRBJ1-5, with D unclear. CDR1 SQVTM and CDR2 ANQGSEA come from the germline V gene. CDR3 length: 14 residues. Between the trimmed V and J ends, which lost 5 bases and 1 base, there was a span of 12 bases.

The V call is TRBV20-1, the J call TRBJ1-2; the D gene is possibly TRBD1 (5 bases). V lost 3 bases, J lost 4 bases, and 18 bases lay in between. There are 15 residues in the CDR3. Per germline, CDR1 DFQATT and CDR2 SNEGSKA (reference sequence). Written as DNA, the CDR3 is TGCAGTGCTAGGGCGGGAGGTCCGGGGCTCTATGGCTACACCTTC. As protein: CSARAGGPGLYGYTF.

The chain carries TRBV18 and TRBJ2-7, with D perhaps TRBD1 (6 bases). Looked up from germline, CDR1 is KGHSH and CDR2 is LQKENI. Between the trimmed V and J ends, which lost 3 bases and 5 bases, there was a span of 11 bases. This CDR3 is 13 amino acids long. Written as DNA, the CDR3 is TGTGCCAGCTCACCCGCGACAGGCCACGAGCAGTACTTC. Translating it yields CASSPATGHEQYF.

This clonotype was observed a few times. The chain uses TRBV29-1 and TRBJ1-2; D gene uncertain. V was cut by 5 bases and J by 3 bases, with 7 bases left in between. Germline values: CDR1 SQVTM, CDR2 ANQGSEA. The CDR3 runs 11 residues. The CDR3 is CSVLDYYGYTF. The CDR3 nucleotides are TGCAGCGTTCTGGACTACTATGGCTACACCTTC.

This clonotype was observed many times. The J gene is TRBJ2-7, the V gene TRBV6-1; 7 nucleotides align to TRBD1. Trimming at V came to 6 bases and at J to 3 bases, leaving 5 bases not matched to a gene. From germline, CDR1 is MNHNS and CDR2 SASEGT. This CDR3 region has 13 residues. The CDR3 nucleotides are TGTGCCAGCAGCAGGGACAGCTACTACGAGCAGTACTTC. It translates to CASSRDSYYEQYF.

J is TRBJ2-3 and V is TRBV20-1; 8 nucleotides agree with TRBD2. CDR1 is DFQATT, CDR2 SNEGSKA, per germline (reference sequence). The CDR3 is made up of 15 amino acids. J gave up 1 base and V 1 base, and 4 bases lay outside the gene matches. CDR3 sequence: CSARVAGRGTDTQYF. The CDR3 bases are TGCAGTGCTAGAGTCGCCGGGAGGGGCACAGATACGCAGTATTTT.

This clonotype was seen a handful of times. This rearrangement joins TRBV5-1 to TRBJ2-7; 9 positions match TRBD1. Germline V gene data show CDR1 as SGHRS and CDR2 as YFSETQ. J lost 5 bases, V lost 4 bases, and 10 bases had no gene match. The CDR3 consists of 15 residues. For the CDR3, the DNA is TGCGCCAGCAGCCATGGGACAGGGTACCGCAACGAGCAGTACTTC. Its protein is CASSHGTGYRNEQYF.

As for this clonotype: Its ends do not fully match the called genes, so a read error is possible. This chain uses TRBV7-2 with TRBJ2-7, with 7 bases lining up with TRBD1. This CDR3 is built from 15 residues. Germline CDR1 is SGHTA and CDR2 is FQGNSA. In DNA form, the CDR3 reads TGTGCCAGCAGCCCACAACAGGGGCTCTCCCACGAGCAGTACTTC. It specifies CASSPQQGLSHEQYF.

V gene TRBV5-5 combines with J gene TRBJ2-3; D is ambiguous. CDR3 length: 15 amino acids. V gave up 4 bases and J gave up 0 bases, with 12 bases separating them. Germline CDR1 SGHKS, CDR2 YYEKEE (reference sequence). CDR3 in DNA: TGTGCCAGCAGCCTGCGCGGTGAAAGCACAGATACGCAGTATTTT. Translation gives CASSLRGESTDTQYF.

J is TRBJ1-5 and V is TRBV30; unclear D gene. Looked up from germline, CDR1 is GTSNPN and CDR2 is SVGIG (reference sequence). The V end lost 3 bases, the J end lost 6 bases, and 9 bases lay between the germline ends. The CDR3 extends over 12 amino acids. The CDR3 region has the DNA TGTGCCTGGAGCCCCGTAAGTCAGCCCCAGCATTTT. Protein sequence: CAWSPVSQPQHF.

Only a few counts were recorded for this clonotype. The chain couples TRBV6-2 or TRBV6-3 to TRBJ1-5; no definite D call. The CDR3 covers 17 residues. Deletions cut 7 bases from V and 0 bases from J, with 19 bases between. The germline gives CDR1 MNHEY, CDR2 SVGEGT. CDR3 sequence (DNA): TGTGCCAGCAAAGTAGTGGGGTTCGATAATAGCAATCAGCCCCAGCATTTT. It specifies CASKVVGFDNSNQPQHF.

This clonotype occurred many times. The chain's CDR3 is CASSLDVQETQYF. In nucleotides, the CDR3 is TGCGCCAGCAGCTTGGATGTCCAAGAGACCCAGTACTTC. This chain links TRBV5-1 with TRBJ2-5; no firm D call. The V and J ends lost 0 bases and 1 base respectively, with 4 bases between them. Germline values: CDR1 SGHRS, CDR2 YFSETQ. The CDR3 length is 13 residues. Using reference TRBV5-1 and TRBJ2-5 for the parts outside the CDR3, the full variable domain is KAGVTQTPRYLIKTRGQQVTLSCSPISGHRSVSWYQQTPGQGLQFLFEYFSETQRNKGNFPGRFSGRQFSNSRSEMNVSTLELGDSALYLCASSLDVQETQYFGPGTRLLVL.

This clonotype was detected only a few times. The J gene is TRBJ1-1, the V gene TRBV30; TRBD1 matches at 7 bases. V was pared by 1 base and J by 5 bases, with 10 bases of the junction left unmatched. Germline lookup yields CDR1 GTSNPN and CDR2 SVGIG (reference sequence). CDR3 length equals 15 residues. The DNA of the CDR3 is TGTGCCTGGAGTGATTGGGAGGGGGCGATGACTGAAGCTTTCTTT. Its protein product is CAWSDWEGAMTEAFF.